The T cell receptor (beta chain) described here comes from a study of shared clonotypes between healthy human individuals. Overall study: Per-donor plates numbered three CD4 naive, three CD4 memory, two CD8 naive and one CD8 memory.

The assay was immunoSEQ multiplex PCR, and TCRdb's table has in-frame clones only and misses some. The sample shows millions of clones, 95% of them seen only once. The V gene lost 7 bases and the J gene lost 3 bases, with 18 bases spanning the gap. This CDR3 spans 15 amino acids. Germline CDR1 is SGHAT and CDR2 is FQNNGV. The specimen sequenced was naive CD4+ T cells sorted from blood. This sample's subset: CD45RA+ positively selected. The chain uses TRBV11-2 and TRBJ1-1; D perhaps matches TRBD1 (6 bases). The TCR originated in a man younger than 35 in good health. The DNA of the CDR3 is TGTGCCAGCACCAAACCTGGGAGGGGGGACACTGAAGCTTTCTTT. Translated, it gives CASTKPGRGDTEAFF.